This entry describes one TCR beta chain. The study ran its PCR with 60 Vbeta and 13 Jbeta primers. TCRdb's copy holds only in-frame clones and misses some; the assay was immunoSEQ multiplex PCR. The sample has about 140,000 clones, roughly three quarters seen once. The entry originates in a study of cytomegalovirus exposure and HLA in healthy donors. This CDR3 spans 15 amino acids. The germline CDR1 and CDR2 sequences are MNHEY and SVGAGI. V was clipped by 7 bases and J by 3 bases; unmatched bases: 9. This receptor was taken from a female donor in good health and CMV-seronegative. The chain links TRBV6-5 to TRBJ2-7; 10 bases are shared with TRBD1. Sequencing used PBMCs. The CDR3 region has the DNA TGTGCCAGCACCTCCAGAGGACAGGGGGACTACGAGCAGTACTTC. This encodes CASTSRGQGDYEQYF.